These 26 T cell receptor beta chains were sequenced from one sample in a study of PD-1 blockade in classical Hodgkin lymphoma. Time point noted: newly diagnosed, previously untreated cHL patient sample. Sequencing was performed with immunoSEQ multiplex PCR; in TCRdb, only in-frame clones are kept and a portion is missing. The profile covers roughly 70,000 clones, with nearly 95% appearing a single time and less than 3.5% taken by the ten largest. What was sequenced was peripheral blood mononuclear cells (PBMCs). The receptors were gathered from a human donor with classical Hodgkin lymphoma.

Notes on this clone: Relative to the germline gene, one junction end is altered; a read error may explain this. V usage is TRBV6-5 and J usage is TRBJ1-2, with D maybe TRBD1 (6 bases). The CDR3 consists of 12 residues. Germline-derived CDR1 and CDR2 are MNHEY and SVGAGI. CDR3 in amino acids: CASSRTAGQPLF. CDR3 coding DNA: TGTGCCAGCAGCCGAACCGCCGGACAGCCTCTCTTC.

The gene calls are TRBV7-9 and TRBJ1-1; D is ambiguous. Deletions cut 2 bases from V and 6 bases from J, with 7 bases between. The CDR3 has 12 amino acids. Germline V lookup: CDR1 SEHNR, CDR2 FQNEAQ (reference sequence). As DNA, the CDR3 is TGTGCCAGCAGCTTAAGCGCCGCTGAAGCTTTCTTT. This gives the protein CASSLSAAEAFF.

V is TRBV2 and J is TRBJ2-3; D is undetermined. This CDR3 spans 14 amino acids. V was cut by 7 bases and J by 2 bases, with 13 bases left in between. Germline assignment: CDR1 SNHLY and CDR2 FYNNEI. The CDR3 nucleotides are TGTGCCAGCACCAGAAGACCCTCCACAGATACGCAGTATTTT. It codes for CASTRRPSTDTQYF.

V and J are TRBV6-6 and TRBJ1-2; D is unresolved. The V end lost 5 bases, the J end lost 8 bases, and 21 bases lay between the germline ends. Germline CDR1 reads MNHNY; CDR2 reads SVGAGI (reference sequence). This CDR3 comprises 15 residues. The CDR3: CASSPLGGSGRGYTF. CDR3 DNA sequence: TGTGCCAGCAGTCCTTTAGGAGGGTCTGGTCGAGGCTACACCTTC.

The chain combines TRBV25-1 with TRBJ1-3, with D unclear. V was cut by 3 bases and J by 4 bases, with 4 bases left in between. The CDR3 covers 12 residues. CDR1 MGHDK and CDR2 SYGVNS come from the germline V gene. The CDR3 DNA sequence: TGTGCCAGCAGTGATTACGGAAACACCATATATTTT. It is translated as CASSDYGNTIYF.

This clone was seen a single time. CDR3 sequence: CASSFFTGGEQYF. DNA of the CDR3: TGTGCCAGCAGCTTTTTTACAGGTGGCGAGCAGTACTTC. The V call is TRBV7-2, the J call TRBJ2-7; possible D gene TRBD1, 5 bases. The CDR3 is made up of 13 amino acids. Deletions cut 3 bases from V and 6 bases from J, with 12 bases between. Germline V gene lookup returns CDR1 SGHTA and CDR2 FQGNSA.

The rearrangement links TRBV10-3 to TRBJ2-1; D might be TRBD2 (6 bases). Germline CDR1 is ENHRY and CDR2 is SYGVKD. V was cut by 6 bases and J by 1 base, with 10 bases left in between. The CDR3 runs 14 residues. The CDR3 loop is CAIRERASYNEQFF. Here the CDR3 DNA reads TGTGCCATCAGGGAGCGGGCGTCCTACAATGAGCAGTTCTTC.

The V gene is TRBV9, the J gene TRBJ1-5; D is uncertain. Trimming stripped 3 bases from V and 4 bases from J, with 8 bases between. The CDR3 has 13 residues. The germline gives CDR1 SGDLS, CDR2 YYNGEE. The CDR3 nucleotides are TGTGCCAGCAGCGCCCACTTGAATCAGCCCCAGCATTTT. It translates to CASSAHLNQPQHF. Supplemented by reference TRBV9 and TRBJ1-5, the full variable domain reads DSGVTQTPKHLITATGQRVTLRCSPRSGDLSVYWYQQSLDQGLQFLIQYYNGEERAKGNILERFSAQQFPDLHSELNLSSLELGDSALYFCASSAHLNQPQHFGDGTRLSIL.

This rearrangement joins TRBV19 to TRBJ2-3; unclear D gene. V shed 7 bases and J shed 0 bases, with 14 bases lying between them. Germline V gene sequence: CDR1 LNHDA, CDR2 SQIVND (reference sequence). There are 15 residues in the CDR3. The CDR3 spells CASKDRGASTDTQYF. CDR3 nucleotide sequence: TGTGCCAGTAAGGATCGAGGTGCTAGCACAGATACGCAGTATTTT.

In this sample, this clone turned up once. The V call is TRBV6-5, the J call TRBJ2-1; weak D call: TRBD1 (6 bases). The germline V gene encodes CDR1 MNHEY and CDR2 SVGAGI. Between the trimmed V and J ends, which lost 5 bases and 3 bases, there was a span of 14 bases. The CDR3 loop spans 15 amino acids. CDR3 in DNA: TGTGCCAGCAGTACTTCAGGGACAATCTACAATGAGCAGTTCTTC. It translates to CASSTSGTIYNEQFF.

The chain uses TRBV6-5 and TRBJ2-7; 9 positions match TRBD1. The CDR3 is 13 residues long. Germline V gene sequence: CDR1 MNHEY, CDR2 SVGAGI. The junction had 4 bases not matched to a gene; V was cut back by 8 bases and J by 2 bases. The CDR3 sequence is CASRDRVPYEQYF. Written as DNA, the CDR3 is TGTGCCAGCCGGGACAGGGTTCCCTACGAGCAGTACTTC.

In nucleotides, the CDR3 is TGTGCCAGCAGCTTAGCCGGCAGGACCTATGGCTACACCTTC. Amino acids: CASSLAGRTYGYTF. The chain has TRBV7-2 and TRBJ1-2; D gene ambiguous. Germline assignment: CDR1 SGHTA and CDR2 FQGNSA. V was shortened by 0 bases and J by 4 bases, with 9 bases between the two germline ends. There are 14 residues in the CDR3. Together with reference TRBV7-2 and TRBJ1-2, the CDR3 gives the full variable domain: GAGVSQSPSNKVTEKGKDVELRCDPISGHTALYWYRQSLGQGLEFLIYFQGNSAPDKSGLPSDRFSAERTGGSVSTLTIQRTQQEDSAVYLCASSLAGRTYGYTFGSGTRLTVV.

The V call is TRBV11-2, the J call TRBJ1-3, with D possibly TRBD1 on 5 matching bases. V lost 5 bases to trimming and J lost 1 base, with 21 bases between them. From germline, CDR1 is SGHAT and CDR2 FQNNGV. The CDR3 has 18 amino acids. CDR3 in DNA: TGTGCCAGCAGCGTTTCGGGGGAATGGGCGATATCTGGAAACACCATATATTTT. Translation gives CASSVSGEWAISGNTIYF.

The chain carries TRBV10-3 and TRBJ1-1; no clear D. This CDR3 spans 13 amino acids. The germline V gene has CDR1 ENHRY and CDR2 SYGVKD. V was trimmed by 5 bases and J by 5 bases, leaving 12 bases between them. The CDR3 sequence is CAISPISLTEAFF. The CDR3, as DNA: TGTGCCATCAGTCCGATCTCATTGACTGAAGCTTTCTTT.

The J gene is TRBJ2-7, the V gene TRBV28; TRBD1 might be the D (5 bases). Trimming took off 9 bases at V and 6 bases at J, with 12 bases between the two ends. This CDR3 has 11 amino acids. Germline-derived CDR1 and CDR2 are MDHEN and SYDVKM. The CDR3 is CASTRDGEQYF. In DNA form, the CDR3 reads TGTGCCAGTACCAGGGATGGCGAGCAGTACTTC.

The genes are TRBV18 and TRBJ2-7; 9 bases align to TRBD1. Unmatched junction bases numbered 0, after V lost 0 bases and J lost 3 bases. Germline V gene sequence: CDR1 KGHSH, CDR2 LQKENI. The CDR3 has 14 amino acids. The CDR3 loop reads CASSPPTGGYEQYF. CDR3 DNA: TGTGCCAGCTCACCACCGACAGGGGGCTACGAGCAGTACTTC.

The rearrangement uses TRBV28 and TRBJ2-3, with TRBD2 matching over 7 bases. Trimming cost V 3 bases and J 2 bases; bases outside gene matches: 2. Germline CDR1 reads MDHEN; CDR2 reads SYDVKM. The CDR3 runs 14 residues. The CDR3 region has the DNA TGTGCCAGCAGTTTTGGGACTACCACAGATACGCAGTATTTT. Encoded protein: CASSFGTTTDTQYF.

The chain is built from TRBV27 and TRBJ1-6; tentative D call: TRBD1 (6 bases). The CDR3 sequence is 16 residues long. From germline, CDR1 is MNHEY and CDR2 SMNVEV (reference sequence). The V end lost 5 bases, the J end lost 5 bases, and 16 bases lay between the germline ends. CDR3 loop: CASSVLGTLHNSPLHF. The CDR3 DNA reads as TGTGCCAGCAGTGTACTCGGGACACTCCATAATTCACCCCTCCACTTT.

Only one count was recorded for this clone. The chain carries TRBV6-1 and TRBJ1-1; D gene uncertain. The CDR3 consists of 12 residues. CDR1 is MNHNS and CDR2 is SASEGT in the germline V gene. Trimming shortened V by 3 bases and J by 7 bases, and 9 bases separated the two germline ends. The CDR3 reads CASSETRNEAFF. In nucleotides, the CDR3 is TGTGCCAGCAGTGAGACAAGAAATGAAGCTTTCTTT.

This chain joins TRBV6-5 and TRBJ1-6; D may be TRBD1 (6 bases). Trimming cost V 5 bases and J 10 bases, with 12 bases left between them. The CDR3 is 13 residues long. Germline V lookup: CDR1 MNHEY, CDR2 SVGAGI. CDR3 in amino acids: CASSRGGGSPLHF. In nucleotides, the CDR3 is TGTGCCAGCAGTCGGGGTGGGGGCTCACCCCTCCACTTT.

V and J are TRBV7-2 and TRBJ2-1; TRBD2 aligns across 8 bases. Trimming cost V 5 bases and J 10 bases; bases outside gene matches: 7. The CDR3 consists of 13 residues. Germline assignment: CDR1 SGHTA and CDR2 FQGNSA. CDR3 residues: CASSAQAGVEQFF. CDR3 bases: TGTGCCAGCAGCGCACAAGCGGGAGTCGAGCAGTTCTTC.

The J gene is TRBJ1-1, the V gene TRBV25-1; no reliable D call. V lost 5 bases to trimming and J lost 7 bases, with 8 bases between them. Per the germline V gene, CDR1 is MGHDK and CDR2 is SYGVNS. The CDR3 contains 11 residues. CDR3 coding DNA: TGTGCCAGCAGTTTTGGGAGTGAAGCTTTCTTT. This gives the protein CASSFGSEAFF. The full variable domain, rest sourced from reference TRBV25-1 and TRBJ1-1, is EADIYQTPRYLVIGTGKKITLECSQTMGHDKMYWYQQDPGMELHLIHYSYGVNSTEKGDLSSESTVSRIRTEHFPLTLESARPSHTSQYLCASSFGSEAFFGQGTRLTVV.

The chain recombines TRBV9 with TRBJ1-5; D is undetermined. Germline V lookup: CDR1 SGDLS, CDR2 YYNGEE. This CDR3 region has 13 residues. V dropped 3 bases and J dropped 7 bases, with 11 bases sitting between them. This chain's CDR3 is CASSGGGYQPQHF. The DNA of the CDR3 is TGTGCCAGCAGCGGCGGAGGGTACCAGCCCCAGCATTTT.

V and J are TRBV19 and TRBJ1-1, with unresolved D. The CDR3 is 12 residues long. The V end was cut by 2 bases, the J end by 3 bases, with 4 bases between. Germline CDR1 and CDR2: LNHDA and SQIVND (reference sequence). The CDR3 coding sequence is TGTGCCAGTAGTATACGAGACACTGAAGCTTTCTTT. This codes for CASSIRDTEAFF.

The genes are TRBV28 and TRBJ1-2, with TRBD1 identical over 7 bases. The CDR3 runs 19 residues. After removal of 3 bases from V and 5 bases from J, the junction contained 21 bases not matched to a gene. Germline lookup yields CDR1 MDHEN and CDR2 SYDVKM. The CDR3 DNA is TGTGCCAGCAGTTTGTGGGGGGGGACAGAGGACGGGGCAAGGTATGGCTACACCTTC. This gives the protein CASSLWGGTEDGARYGYTF.

The rearrangement joins TRBV6-1 to TRBJ1-1, with D uncertain. Trimming stripped 4 bases from V and 0 bases from J, with 9 bases between. This CDR3 comprises 14 residues. CDR1 is MNHNS, CDR2 SASEGT, per germline. This chain's CDR3 is CASSADYLNTEAFF. The CDR3 DNA sequence: TGTGCCAGCAGTGCGGACTATTTGAACACTGAAGCTTTCTTT.